This T cell receptor (beta chain) was captured by sequencing in a study of tissue T cells after allogeneic stem cell transplantation. Time point given: mouse harvest day 14 after allogeneic transplant. Tail vein injection delivered 10^7 T-cell-depleted bone marrow cells and 10^6 splenic CD5+ T cells. This clone is medium-sized within its sample. Its cognate antigen is unknown. Gene names refer to mouse genes. The read is 1 residue too short to cover the CDR3 end, so that end is filled in from the germline J gene. Regarding the study as a whole: Some tissue clones might be persisting host cells; their alloreactivity or antigen specificity was not determined. Anatomically similar tissues had similar TCR repertoires within each patient.

Germline CDR1 reads NNHNN; CDR2 reads SYGAGS (reference sequence). Trimming left V 2 bases short and J 6 bases short, with 6 bases between. The CDR3 is made up of 11 amino acids. Data came from immunoSEQ multiplex PCR; TCRdb stores just in-frame clones and leaves some out. The table shows 4,000 to 5,000 clones, with less than 50% occurring only once. The sequencing sample was made of gut tissue. This receptor was identified in a female BALB/c mouse given C57BL/6 T cells with graft-versus-host disease after an allogeneic hematopoietic cell transplant. The V gene is TRBV13-2, the J gene TRBJ2-7, with TRBD1 as a possible D gene (6 bases). The sequenced part of the CDR3 DNA is TGTGCCAGCGGTGACAGGGGTGAACAGTAC. Encoded protein: CASGDRGEQY. From start to end, the CDR3 is CASGDRGEQYF.